The table lists the clone carrying this TCR beta chain with a few counts. TCRdb ran MiXCR on the RT-PCR reads and lists one entry per CDR3 protein. There are around 240,000 distinct CDR3 sequences in the sample; roughly 15% occur only once, and under 14% lies in the top ten. The sample belongs to a study of patients and donors after allogeneic stem cell transplantation. The V gene lost 3 bases and the J gene lost 9 bases, with 17 bases spanning the gap. Germline values: CDR1 MNHNS, CDR2 SASEGT. The CDR3 covers 14 residues. The sequence came from a human donor who was either an allogeneic HSCT recipient or a stem cell or donor lymphocyte infusion donor (not recorded which). It is not recorded whose cells these are; they may come from a transplant donor. V gene TRBV6-1 combines with J gene TRBJ1-1; TRBD1 is a possible D gene (6 bases). The sequenced sample consisted of blood, either unsorted or a sorted T cell fraction (not recorded which). The CDR3 protein is CASSDPGGGLKAFF. CDR3 bases: TGTGCCAGCAGTGACCCCGGGGGGGGGCTTAAAGCTTTCTTT.